This T cell receptor (beta chain) was captured by sequencing in a study of human T cells and chemical hapten exposure. The V gene end was trimmed by 5 bases and the J gene end by 7 bases; junction bases not matched to a gene: 10. The CDR3 is 16 amino acids. Germline-derived CDR1 and CDR2 are SGHAT and FQNNGV. In the authors' workflow: Samples had a median of 95,638 TCRs, ranging roughly 20,000 to 690,600. TCRdb re-analysed the RACE reads in MiXCR, keeping a single row per CDR3 protein. TCRdb, not the authors, supplied the V and J calls. The table lists 35,000 to 45,000 distinct CDR3 sequences, about 9.6% of them singletons. The time point was: patch test 2, 6 weeks after DPC sensitization. Treatment described: therapeutic diphenylcyclopropenone sensitization with weekly scalp DPC. From whole blood left unfractionated, total RNA was extracted. Each donor was an alopecia patient between 18 and 70 years of age who qualified for DPC.

The table lists this clonotype with a few counts. The gene calls are TRBV11-2 and TRBJ2-2; 10 nucleotides align to TRBD1. The TCR originated in a woman in her 30s with alopecia areata. Some clones in this sample may be carry-over from other donors' samples. The source was whole blood, collected in connection with sensitization to the hapten diphenylcyclopropenone (DPC). The CDR3 here is CASSRTGQGTFGELFF. Written as DNA, the CDR3 is TGTGCCAGCAGCCGTACGGGACAGGGGACGTTCGGGGAGCTGTTTTTT.